Sequencing of this T cell receptor beta chain was carried out in a study of identical twins' blood T cells. Study in general: Roughly 6 alpha and about 6 beta libraries together yielded tens of millions of reads.

This CDR3 is 14 amino acids long. With 6 bases clipped from V and 4 bases from J, the junction kept 6 bases outside the gene matches. Germline CDR1 MNHEY, CDR2 SVGEGT. TCR cDNA libraries were made from RNA using a previously described, modified protocol. One entry per CDR3 protein results from TCRdb running MiXCR on the 5' RACE reads. The table lists fewer than 450,000 distinct CDR3 sequences, 28% of them singletons, with 6% to 7% in the top ten. Sequencing was performed on PBMCs. The chain carries TRBV6-2 or TRBV6-3 and TRBJ2-3; TRBD2 matches 8 bases. This receptor was identified in a woman aged 18-49 years in good health. The DNA of the CDR3 is TGTGCCAGCAGCCGTCGGGGGGGCGCAGATACGCAGTATTTT. It is translated as CASSRRGGADTQYF.